The 18 T cell receptor beta chains listed next were all sequenced from one sample in a study of T cell changes during pregnancy in multiple sclerosis. Libraries were prepared by immunoSEQ multiplex PCR; TCRdb keeps only in-frame clonotypes and omits some of them. The sample includes tens of thousands of clones, about 92% seen only once; the top ten take roughly 2.5%. Here the sequenced sample was peripheral blood, taken in the second trimester of pregnancy. The receptors stem from a female donor with multiple sclerosis, enrolled in a pregnancy study.

This clone was counted a single time. J is TRBJ1-5 and V is TRBV7-2; unclear D gene. Germline V gives CDR1 SGHTA, CDR2 FQGNSA. The CDR3 sequence is 17 residues long. Trimming removed 6 bases from V and 4 bases from J, with 22 bases in between. DNA of the CDR3: TGTGCCAGCAGTCGTTTGGGAGTATTGACGGATAATCAGCCCCAGCATTTT. This gives the protein CASSRLGVLTDNQPQHF.

The J gene is TRBJ1-1, the V gene TRBV14, with D possibly TRBD1 on 6 matching bases. Germline loops: CDR1 SGHDN, CDR2 FVKESK. The CDR3 is made up of 16 amino acids. V was cut by 2 bases and J by 4 bases, with 17 bases left in between. CDR3 DNA sequence: TGTGCCAGCAGCCAAAAAGTGTCCAGGGGTGGCACTGAAGCTTTCTTT. It codes for CASSQKVSRGGTEAFF. Drawing the rest from reference TRBV14 and TRBJ1-1, the complete variable domain is EAGVTQFPSHSVIEKGQTVTLRCDPISGHDNLYWYRRVMGKEIKFLLHFVKESKQDESGMPNNRFLAERTGGTYSTLKVQPAELEDSGVYFCASSQKVSRGGTEAFFGQGTRLTVV.

This chain links TRBV28 with TRBJ1-1; 8 bases are a match to TRBD1. The length of the CDR3 is 14 residues. Germline V gene sequence: CDR1 MDHEN, CDR2 SYDVKM. The J segment lost 4 bases and the V segment lost 10 bases, leaving 11 bases of the junction unmatched. The CDR3 loop is CATDSTGEATEAFF. As DNA, the CDR3 is TGTGCCACCGACTCGACAGGGGAGGCCACTGAAGCTTTCTTT.

This clone was seen more than once but under ten times. The chain carries TRBV7-9 and TRBJ2-3; the match to TRBD1 covers 7 bases. The CDR3 spans 14 residues. Germline assignment: CDR1 SEHNR and CDR2 FQNEAQ (reference sequence). The CDR3 is CAWKGATSTDTQYF. CDR3 nucleotides: TGTGCGTGGAAGGGGGCGACGAGCACAGATACGCAGTATTTT.

This clone was counted a single time. This sequence joins TRBV19 and TRBJ2-1, with D tentatively TRBD2 (5 bases). This CDR3 comprises 11 residues. Germline CDR1 LNHDA, CDR2 SQIVND (reference sequence). Trimming left V 3 bases short and J 10 bases short, with 7 bases between. DNA of the CDR3: TGTGCCAGTAGTATTTCGGGGGAGCAGTTCTTC. Translation: CASSISGEQFF.

The chain carries TRBV6-1 and TRBJ1-2, with 7 positions matching TRBD1. CDR3 length: 13 residues. Unmatched junction bases numbered 7, after V lost 4 bases and J lost 8 bases. Germline lookup yields CDR1 MNHNS and CDR2 SASEGT. DNA of the CDR3: TGTGCCAGCAGTGTCGGACAGGCCTCGGGCTACACCTTC. Translated: CASSVGQASGYTF.

The chain is built from TRBV11-1 and TRBJ2-7; 7 nucleotides match TRBD1. CDR1 is SGHAT, CDR2 FQDESV, per germline (reference sequence). The trim removed 5 bases at V and 3 bases at J, leaving 7 bases unmatched. This CDR3 region has 14 residues. In DNA form, the CDR3 reads TGTGCCAGCAGCGTTACAGGGGTGAACTACGAGCAGTACTTC. Its translation is CASSVTGVNYEQYF.

This rearrangement joins TRBV16 to TRBJ1-5, with D uncertain. V lost 8 bases and J lost 0, with 11 bases in between. This CDR3 spans 14 amino acids. The germline gives CDR1 KGHSY, CDR2 FQNENV. In nucleotides, the CDR3 is TGTGCCAGCGGAAGGGAGTATAGCAATCAGCCCCAGCATTTT. It yields the protein CASGREYSNQPQHF. The full variable domain, rest sourced from reference TRBV16 and TRBJ1-5, is GEEVAQTPKHLVRGEGQKAKLYCAPIKGHSYVFWYQQVLKNEFKFLISFQNENVFDETGMPKERFSAKCLPNSPCSLEIQATKLEDSAVYFCASGREYSNQPQHFGDGTRLSIL.

The rearrangement links TRBV4-2 to TRBJ1-4, with 8 bases aligning to TRBD1. Germline V gene sequence: CDR1 LGHNA, CDR2 YNFKEQ. The ends lost 3 bases at V and 8 bases at J; junction bases unmatched: 2. This CDR3 region has 13 residues. The CDR3, as DNA: TGTGCCAGCAGCCAGCGACAGGGGGAAAAACTGTTTTTT. Its translation: CASSQRQGEKLFF.

This chain links TRBV5-6 with TRBJ2-2, with D perhaps TRBD1 (6 bases). V lost 4 bases and J 1 base, leaving 14 bases between the germline ends. CDR1 is SGHDT, CDR2 YYEEEE, per germline. The CDR3 covers 16 residues. The CDR3 here is CASSPPQQGNTGELFF. The CDR3 region has the DNA TGTGCCAGCAGCCCGCCCCAACAGGGGAACACCGGGGAGCTGTTTTTT.

The chain couples TRBV6-5 to TRBJ1-2; no firm D call. Per germline, CDR1 MNHEY and CDR2 SVGAGI. Between the trimmed V and J ends, which lost 7 bases and 7 bases, there was a span of 19 bases. The CDR3 has 14 amino acids. The CDR3, as DNA: TGTGCCAGCACCAACCGGGGAGGTTTCCCTGGCTACACCTTC. It yields the protein CASTNRGGFPGYTF.

The V gene is TRBV29-1, the J gene TRBJ2-7; D possibly corresponds to TRBD1 (6 bases). CDR1 and CDR2 from the germline V gene are SQVTM and ANQGSEA. The ends were cut back, 4 bases at V and 0 bases at J, with 13 bases in the middle. The CDR3 is 14 residues long. The CDR3, as DNA: TGCAGCGTTGGTTCTCAGGGGAGCTCCTACGAGCAGTACTTC. Translating gives CSVGSQGSSYEQYF.

The chain employs TRBV29-1 and TRBJ1-2, with 7 bases lining up with TRBD1. Losses at the gene ends were 4 bases for V and 1 base for J; bases not matched to a gene: 6. CDR1 and CDR2 from the germline V gene are SQVTM and ANQGSEA. The CDR3 totals 14 residues. CDR3 region: CSVVGDRDNYGYTF. For the CDR3, the DNA is TGCAGCGTTGTAGGGGACAGAGATAACTATGGCTACACCTTC.

In DNA, the CDR3 is TGTGCCAGCAGTCACGGTGAGGGGGCTGAAGCTTTCTTT. The encoded protein is CASSHGEGAEAFF. V usage is TRBV6-5 and J usage is TRBJ1-1; D may be TRBD1 (6 bases). This CDR3 is built from 13 residues. V was clipped by 5 bases and J by 6 bases, with 13 bases between them. Germline V gives CDR1 MNHEY, CDR2 SVGAGI.

About this clone: Germline and junction disagree at one end, which may indicate a read error. The rearrangement links TRBV29-1 to TRBJ2-1; 7 nucleotides agree with TRBD1. This CDR3 region has 10 residues. CDR1 SQVTM and CDR2 ANQGSEA come from the germline V gene. The CDR3 DNA sequence: TGCAGCGGAACCGGGACAGAGGAGCTCTTC. The encoded protein is CSGTGTEELF.

The CDR3 region is CASSGTGSNSPLHF. CDR3 nucleotide sequence: TGCGCCAGCAGCGGGACAGGATCGAATTCACCCCTCCACTTT. The chain recombines TRBV5-1 with TRBJ1-6; the match to TRBD1 covers 8 bases. The germline CDR1 and CDR2 sequences are SGHRS and YFSETQ. Germline trimming cut 4 bases from V and 7 bases from J; bases unmatched to any gene: 4. This CDR3 contains 14 residues. Full variable domain (remainder filled in from reference TRBV5-1 and TRBJ1-6): KAGVTQTPRYLIKTRGQQVTLSCSPISGHRSVSWYQQTPGQGLQFLFEYFSETQRNKGNFPGRFSGRQFSNSRSEMNVSTLELGDSALYLCASSGTGSNSPLHFGNGTRLTVT.

CDR3 sequence: CASSADSSPYEQYF. The CDR3 nucleotides read TGCGCCAGCAGCGCTGACAGTTCGCCCTACGAGCAGTACTTC. The V call is TRBV5-1, the J call TRBJ2-7; D perhaps matches TRBD1 (5 bases). The V end lost 4 bases, the J end lost 2 bases, and 13 bases lay between the germline ends. From germline, CDR1 is SGHRS and CDR2 YFSETQ. This CDR3 is 14 amino acids long.

This sequence joins TRBV18 and TRBJ1-5; 8 bases fit TRBD1. This CDR3 spans 14 amino acids. Germline values: CDR1 KGHSH, CDR2 LQKENI. V dropped 9 bases and J dropped 6; count of bases not matched to a gene: 10. For the CDR3, the DNA is TGTGCCAGTCGGACAGGGTCTATCGGTCAGCCCCAGCATTTT. This sequence encodes CASRTGSIGQPQHF.